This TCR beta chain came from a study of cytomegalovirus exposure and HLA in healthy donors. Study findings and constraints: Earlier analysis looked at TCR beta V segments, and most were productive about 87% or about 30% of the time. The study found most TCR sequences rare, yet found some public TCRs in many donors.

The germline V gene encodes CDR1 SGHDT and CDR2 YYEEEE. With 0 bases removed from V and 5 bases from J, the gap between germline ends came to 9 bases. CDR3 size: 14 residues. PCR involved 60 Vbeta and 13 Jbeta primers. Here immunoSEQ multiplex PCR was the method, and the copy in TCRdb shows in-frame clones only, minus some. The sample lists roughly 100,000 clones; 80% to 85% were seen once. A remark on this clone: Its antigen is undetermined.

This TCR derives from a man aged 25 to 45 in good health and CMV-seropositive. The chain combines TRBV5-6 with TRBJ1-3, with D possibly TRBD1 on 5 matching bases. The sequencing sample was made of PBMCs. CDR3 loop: CASSLGQGRNTIYF. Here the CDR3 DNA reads TGTGCCAGCAGCTTGGGGCAGGGCCGAAACACCATATATTTT.